These T cell receptor beta chains were read from a single sample in a study of T cells in localized non-small cell lung cancer. Clones were read by immunoSEQ multiplex PCR, and TCRdb kept only the in-frame ones, dropping some. This table has 70,000 to 95,000 clones, under 95% appearing once. The source was PBMCs, collected before any cancer treatment. The receptors come from a woman aged 40-69 years with stage II squamous cell lung carcinoma. CDR3s include the opening cysteine and the closing phenylalanine or tryptophan. The order of the fields is D gene, clone size, V gene, J gene, CDR3 protein, CDR3 DNA. A D gene is named only where the DNA matches it firmly. Size is stated for part of the rows, as once, few or many counts, or as a class when the clone is expanded.

D gene: -; clone size: -; V gene: TRBV5-1; J gene: TRBJ2-6; CDR3 protein: CASSDDSSGANVLTF; CDR3 DNA: TGCGCCAGCAGCGATGACAGCTCTGGGGCCAACGTCCTGACTTTC
D gene: TRBD1; clone size: -; V gene: TRBV29-1; J gene: TRBJ1-2; CDR3 protein: CSVGGQGRNFYGYTF; CDR3 DNA: TGCAGCGTTGGGGGACAGGGCCGAAATTTCTATGGCTACACCTTC
D gene: -; clone size: -; V gene: TRBV5-1; J gene: TRBJ1-1; CDR3 protein: CASSAVGSNTEAFF; CDR3 DNA: TGCGCCAGCAGTGCCGTGGGGTCCAACACTGAAGCTTTCTTT
D gene: -; clone size: -; V gene: TRBV6-5; J gene: TRBJ2-7; CDR3 protein: CASRDLSYEQYF; CDR3 DNA: TGTGCCAGTCGGGACTTATCCTACGAGCAGTACTTC
D gene: -; clone size: -; V gene: TRBV5-1; J gene: TRBJ1-1; CDR3 protein: CASSQVGGRTEAFF; CDR3 DNA: TGCGCCAGCAGCCAGGTAGGGGGACGGACTGAAGCTTTCTTT
D gene: -; clone size: -; V gene: TRBV6-1; J gene: TRBJ2-7; CDR3 protein: CASSEPGAIYEQYF; CDR3 DNA: TGTGCCAGCAGTGAACCCGGGGCTATCTACGAGCAGTACTTC
D gene: TRBD1; clone size: -; V gene: TRBV13; J gene: TRBJ1-2; CDR3 protein: CASSTWTGGGYGYTF; CDR3 DNA: TGTGCCAGCAGCACCTGGACAGGGGGAGGCTATGGCTACACCTTC
D gene: TRBD1; clone size: once; V gene: TRBV6-1; J gene: TRBJ2-1; CDR3 protein: CAIRLDRGDNEQFF; CDR3 DNA: TGTGCCATCAGACTGGACAGGGGAGACAATGAGCAGTTCTTC
D gene: -; clone size: -; V gene: TRBV5-6; J gene: TRBJ1-1; CDR3 protein: CASSQDVRGGAFF; CDR3 DNA: TGTGCCAGCAGTCAAGACGTTCGGGGAGGAGCTTTCTTT
D gene: -; clone size: once; V gene: TRBV7-9; J gene: TRBJ1-1; CDR3 protein: CASWGYTEAFF; CDR3 DNA: TGTGCCAGCTGGGGATACACTGAAGCTTTCTTT
D gene: -; clone size: -; V gene: TRBV7-9; J gene: TRBJ2-2; CDR3 protein: CASSPSFSGRELFF; CDR3 DNA: TGTGCCAGCAGCCCTTCCTTCTCCGGCAGGGAGCTGTTTTTT
D gene: -; clone size: -; V gene: TRBV10-2; J gene: TRBJ2-1; CDR3 protein: CASSAGSNEQFF; CDR3 DNA: TGCGCCAGCAGCGCGGGATCCAATGAGCAGTTCTTC
D gene: -; clone size: -; V gene: TRBV5-6; J gene: TRBJ1-6; CDR3 protein: CASRPGQYNSPLHF; CDR3 DNA: TGTGCCAGCAGACCCGGACAGTACAATTCACCCCTCCACTTT
D gene: TRBD1; clone size: -; V gene: TRBV5-6; J gene: TRBJ1-1; CDR3 protein: CASSLGPGQGTYTEAFF; CDR3 DNA: TGTGCCAGCAGCTTGGGACCGGGACAGGGAACCTACACTGAAGCTTTCTTT
D gene: -; clone size: few; V gene: TRBV28; J gene: TRBJ1-5; CDR3 protein: CASSLGAGHQPQHF; CDR3 DNA: TGTGCCAGCAGTTTAGGAGCAGGTCATCAGCCCCAGCATTTT
D gene: TRBD1; clone size: -; V gene: TRBV6-1; J gene: TRBJ1-2; CDR3 protein: CASALHTGEYGYTF; CDR3 DNA: TGTGCCAGCGCCCTCCATACAGGGGAGTATGGCTACACCTTC
D gene: -; clone size: -; V gene: TRBV7-6; J gene: TRBJ2-1; CDR3 protein: CASSLNNEQFF; CDR3 DNA: TGTGCCAGCAGCCTAAACAATGAGCAGTTCTTC
D gene: -; clone size: -; V gene: TRBV14; J gene: TRBJ1-2; CDR3 protein: CASSVEGHFYGYTF; CDR3 DNA: TGTGCCAGCAGCGTCGAGGGCCATTTCTATGGCTACACCTTC
D gene: -; clone size: -; V gene: TRBV10-3; J gene: TRBJ2-1; CDR3 protein: CAISERGAIRNEQFF; CDR3 DNA: TGTGCCATCAGTGAGAGGGGGGCGATAAGGAATGAGCAGTTCTTC
D gene: -; clone size: -; V gene: TRBV28; J gene: TRBJ2-2; CDR3 protein: CASCGSPNTGELFF; CDR3 DNA: TGTGCCAGCTGCGGATCGCCGAACACCGGGGAGCTGTTTTTT
D gene: -; clone size: -; V gene: TRBV27; J gene: TRBJ2-3; CDR3 protein: CASSLSSTDTQYF; CDR3 DNA: TGTGCCAGCAGTTTATCTAGCACAGATACGCAGTATTTT
D gene: -; clone size: -; V gene: TRBV2; J gene: TRBJ2-5; CDR3 protein: CASSSWETQYF; CDR3 DNA: TGTGCCAGCAGTTCTTGGGAGACCCAGTACTTC
D gene: TRBD1; clone size: -; V gene: TRBV27; J gene: TRBJ2-7; CDR3 protein: CASSGTGSYEQYF; CDR3 DNA: TGTGCCAGCAGTGGGACAGGGAGTTACGAGCAGTACTTC
D gene: -; clone size: -; V gene: TRBV4-1; J gene: TRBJ1-1; CDR3 protein: CASSPRGGTEAFF; CDR3 DNA: TGCGCCAGCAGCCCCCGCGGGGGCACTGAAGCTTTCTTT
D gene: TRBD1; clone size: once; V gene: TRBV7-9; J gene: TRBJ1-1; CDR3 protein: CASQGVVPEAFF; CDR3 DNA: TGTGCCAGCCAGGGGGTGGTTCCAGAAGCTTTCTTT
D gene: -; clone size: -; V gene: TRBV6-6; J gene: TRBJ2-7; CDR3 protein: CASSNVQGGNEQYF; CDR3 DNA: TGTGCCAGCAGTAATGTACAGGGAGGCAACGAGCAGTACTTC
D gene: -; clone size: -; V gene: TRBV9; J gene: TRBJ1-1; CDR3 protein: CASSQGPDTEAFF; CDR3 DNA: TGTGCCAGCAGCCAAGGGCCCGACACTGAAGCTTTCTTT
D gene: -; clone size: -; V gene: TRBV9; J gene: TRBJ2-3; CDR3 protein: CASSVADTQYF; CDR3 DNA: TGTGCCAGCAGCGTTGCAGATACGCAGTATTTT